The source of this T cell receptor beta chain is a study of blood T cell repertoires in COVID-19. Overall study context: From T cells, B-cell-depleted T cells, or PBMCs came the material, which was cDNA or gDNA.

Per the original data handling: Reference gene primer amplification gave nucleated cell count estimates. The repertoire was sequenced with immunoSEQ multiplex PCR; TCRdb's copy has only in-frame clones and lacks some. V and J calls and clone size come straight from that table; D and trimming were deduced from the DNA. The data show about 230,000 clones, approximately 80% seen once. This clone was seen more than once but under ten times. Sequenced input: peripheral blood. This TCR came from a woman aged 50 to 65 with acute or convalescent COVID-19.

The CDR3, as DNA: TGTGCCATCAGTGAGCCGGACAGAGTTCACTACACCTTC. Its protein product is CAISEPDRVHYTF. The rearrangement joins TRBV10-3 to TRBJ1-2; D is perhaps TRBD1 (6 bases). CDR1 and CDR2 from the germline V gene are ENHRY and SYGVKD. CDR3 size: 13 residues. Between the trimmed V and J ends, which lost 2 bases and 10 bases, there was a span of 14 bases.